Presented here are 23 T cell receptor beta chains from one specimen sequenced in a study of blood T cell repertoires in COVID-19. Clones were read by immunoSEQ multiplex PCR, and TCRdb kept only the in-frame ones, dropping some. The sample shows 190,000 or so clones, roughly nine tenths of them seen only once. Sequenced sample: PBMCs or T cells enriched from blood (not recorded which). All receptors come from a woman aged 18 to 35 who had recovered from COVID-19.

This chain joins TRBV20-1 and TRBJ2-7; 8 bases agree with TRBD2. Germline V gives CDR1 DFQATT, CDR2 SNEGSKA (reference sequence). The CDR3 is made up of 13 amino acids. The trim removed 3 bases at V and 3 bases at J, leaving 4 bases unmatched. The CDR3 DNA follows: TGCAGTGCTAGTCCCAGCGGGGGCTACGAGCAGTACTTC. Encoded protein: CSASPSGGYEQYF.

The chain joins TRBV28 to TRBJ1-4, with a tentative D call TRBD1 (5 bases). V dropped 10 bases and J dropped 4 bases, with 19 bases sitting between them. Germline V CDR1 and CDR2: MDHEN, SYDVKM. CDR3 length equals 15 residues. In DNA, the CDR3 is TGTGCCACCTCGGAGGGCTCAGGGTTTAATGAAAAACTGTTTTTT. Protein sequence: CATSEGSGFNEKLFF.

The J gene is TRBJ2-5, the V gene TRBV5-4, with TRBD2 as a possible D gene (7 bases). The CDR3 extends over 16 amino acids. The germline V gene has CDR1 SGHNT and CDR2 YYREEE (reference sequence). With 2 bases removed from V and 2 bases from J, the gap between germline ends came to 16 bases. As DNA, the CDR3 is TGTGCCAGCAGCTTAGCGCGAGGGGGGGGTCAAGAGACCCAGTACTTC. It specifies CASSLARGGGQETQYF.

The CDR3 nucleotides are TGCGCCAGCAGCTTGGCTATGACAGGAATCGGGGTAAATTCACCCCTCCACTTT. It codes for CASSLAMTGIGVNSPLHF. The chain recombines TRBV5-1 with TRBJ1-6, with D maybe TRBD1 (6 bases). V shed 0 bases and J shed 7 bases, with 20 bases lying between them. This CDR3 has 18 residues. Germline V gene sequence: CDR1 SGHRS, CDR2 YFSETQ.

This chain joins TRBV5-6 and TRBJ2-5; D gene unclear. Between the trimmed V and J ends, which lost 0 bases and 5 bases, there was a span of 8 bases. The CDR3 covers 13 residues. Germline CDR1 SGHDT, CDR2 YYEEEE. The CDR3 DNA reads TGTGCCAGCAGCTTGGGGAACAGCGAGACCCAGTACTTC. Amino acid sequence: CASSLGNSETQYF. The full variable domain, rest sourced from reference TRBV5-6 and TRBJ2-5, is DAGVTQSPTHLIKTRGQQVTLRCSPKSGHDTVSWYQQALGQGPQFIFQYYEEEERQRGNFPDRFSGHQFPNYSSELNVNALLLGDSALYLCASSLGNSETQYFGPGTRLLVL.

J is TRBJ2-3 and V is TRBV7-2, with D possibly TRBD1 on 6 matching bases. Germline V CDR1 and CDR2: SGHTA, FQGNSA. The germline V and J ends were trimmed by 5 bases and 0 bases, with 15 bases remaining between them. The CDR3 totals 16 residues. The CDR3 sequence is CASSPRPQGSTDTQYF. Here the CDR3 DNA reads TGTGCCAGCAGCCCAAGGCCCCAGGGGAGCACAGATACGCAGTATTTT.

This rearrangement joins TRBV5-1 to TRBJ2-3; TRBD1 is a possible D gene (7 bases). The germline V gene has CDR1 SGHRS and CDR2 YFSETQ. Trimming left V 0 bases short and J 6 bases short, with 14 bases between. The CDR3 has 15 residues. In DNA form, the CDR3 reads TGCGCCAGCAGCTTGGGGAGGGGGCGAGGGGATACGCAGTATTTT. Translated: CASSLGRGRGDTQYF.

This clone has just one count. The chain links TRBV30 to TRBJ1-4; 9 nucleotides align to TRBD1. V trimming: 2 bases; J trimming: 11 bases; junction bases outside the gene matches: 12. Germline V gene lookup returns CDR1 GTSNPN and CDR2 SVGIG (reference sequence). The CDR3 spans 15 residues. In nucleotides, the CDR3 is TGTGCCTGGAGTACTCTTGGACAGGGGAGAGAGAAACTGTTTTTT. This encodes CAWSTLGQGREKLFF.

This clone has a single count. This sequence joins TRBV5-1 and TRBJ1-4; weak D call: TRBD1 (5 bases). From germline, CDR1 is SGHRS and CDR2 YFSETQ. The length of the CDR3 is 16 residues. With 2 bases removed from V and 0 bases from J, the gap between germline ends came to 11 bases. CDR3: CASSFGGVTTNEKLFF. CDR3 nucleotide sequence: TGCGCCAGCAGCTTTGGGGGGGTAACAACTAATGAAAAACTGTTTTTT.

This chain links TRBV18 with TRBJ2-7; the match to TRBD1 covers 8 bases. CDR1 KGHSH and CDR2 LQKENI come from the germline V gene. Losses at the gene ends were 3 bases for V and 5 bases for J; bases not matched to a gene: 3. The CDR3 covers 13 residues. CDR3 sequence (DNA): TGTGCCAGCTCACCGTCGGACAGGGACGAGCAGTACTTC. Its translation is CASSPSDRDEQYF.

The CDR3 spells CASSYSRGLEQYF. In DNA, the CDR3 is TGTGCCAGCAGTTATTCGAGGGGACTCGAGCAGTACTTC. This chain joins TRBV6-5 and TRBJ2-7; D perhaps matches TRBD2 (6 bases). The germline V gene has CDR1 MNHEY and CDR2 SVGAGI. Trimming cost V 3 bases and J 6 bases, with 12 bases left between them. CDR3 size: 13 residues.

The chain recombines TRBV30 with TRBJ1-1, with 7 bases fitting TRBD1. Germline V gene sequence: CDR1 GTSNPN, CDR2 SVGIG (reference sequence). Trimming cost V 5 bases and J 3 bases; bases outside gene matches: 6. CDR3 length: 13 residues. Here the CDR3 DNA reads TGTGCCTGGTCCAGACAGGGAGACACTGAAGCTTTCTTT. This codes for CAWSRQGDTEAFF.

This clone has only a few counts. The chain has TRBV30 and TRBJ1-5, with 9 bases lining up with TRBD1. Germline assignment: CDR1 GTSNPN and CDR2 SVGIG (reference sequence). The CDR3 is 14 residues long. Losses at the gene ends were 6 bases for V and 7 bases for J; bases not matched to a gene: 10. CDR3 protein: CACSGTGSFQPQHF. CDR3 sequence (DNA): TGTGCCTGTTCCGGGACAGGGTCCTTCCAGCCCCAGCATTTT.

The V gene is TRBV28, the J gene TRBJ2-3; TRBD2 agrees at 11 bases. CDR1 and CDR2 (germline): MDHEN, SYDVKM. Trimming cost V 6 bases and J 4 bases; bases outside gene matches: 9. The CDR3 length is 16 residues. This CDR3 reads CASRPTSGGEADTQYF. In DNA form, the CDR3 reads TGTGCCAGCAGACCAACTAGCGGGGGAGAGGCAGATACGCAGTATTTT.

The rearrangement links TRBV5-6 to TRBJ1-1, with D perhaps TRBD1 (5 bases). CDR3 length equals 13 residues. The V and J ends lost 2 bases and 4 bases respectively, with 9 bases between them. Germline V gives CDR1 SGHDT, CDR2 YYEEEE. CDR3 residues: CASSFDRPTEAFF. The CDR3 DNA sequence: TGTGCCAGCAGCTTTGACAGACCCACTGAAGCTTTCTTT.

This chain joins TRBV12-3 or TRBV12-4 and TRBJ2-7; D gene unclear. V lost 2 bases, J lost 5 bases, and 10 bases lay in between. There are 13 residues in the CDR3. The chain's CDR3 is CASSLRRSNEQYF. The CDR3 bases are TGTGCCAGCAGTTTAAGACGGAGTAACGAGCAGTACTTC.

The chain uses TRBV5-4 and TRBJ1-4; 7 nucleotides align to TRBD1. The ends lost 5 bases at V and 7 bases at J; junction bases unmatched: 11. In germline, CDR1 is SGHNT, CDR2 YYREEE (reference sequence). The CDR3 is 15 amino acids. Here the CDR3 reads CASSHMDRTGEKLFF. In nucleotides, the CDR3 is TGTGCCAGCAGTCATATGGACAGGACAGGTGAAAAACTGTTTTTT. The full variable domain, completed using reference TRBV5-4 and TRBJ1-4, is ETGVTQSPTHLIKTRGQQVTLRCSSQSGHNTVSWYQQALGQGPQFIFQYYREEENGRGNFPPRFSGLQFPNYSSELNVNALELDDSALYLCASSHMDRTGEKLFFGSGTQLSVL.

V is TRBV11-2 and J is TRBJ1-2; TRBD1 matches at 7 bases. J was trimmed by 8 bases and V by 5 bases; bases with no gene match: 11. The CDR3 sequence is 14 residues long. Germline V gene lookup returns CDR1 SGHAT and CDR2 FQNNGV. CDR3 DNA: TGTGCCAGCAGCAATCAAGACAGGGACGTGGGCTACACCTTC. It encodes CASSNQDRDVGYTF.

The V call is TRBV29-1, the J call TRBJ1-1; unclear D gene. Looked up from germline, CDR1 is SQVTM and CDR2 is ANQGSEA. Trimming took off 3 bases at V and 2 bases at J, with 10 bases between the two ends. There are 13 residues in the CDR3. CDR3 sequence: CSVDTEVNTEAFF. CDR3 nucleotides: TGCAGCGTTGATACGGAGGTCAACACTGAAGCTTTCTTT.

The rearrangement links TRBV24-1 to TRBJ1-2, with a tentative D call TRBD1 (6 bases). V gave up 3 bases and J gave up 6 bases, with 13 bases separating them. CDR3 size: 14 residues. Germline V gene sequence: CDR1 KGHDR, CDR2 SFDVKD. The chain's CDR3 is CATSDPGQSNGYTF. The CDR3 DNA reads TGTGCCACCAGTGATCCAGGACAGTCAAATGGCTACACCTTC.

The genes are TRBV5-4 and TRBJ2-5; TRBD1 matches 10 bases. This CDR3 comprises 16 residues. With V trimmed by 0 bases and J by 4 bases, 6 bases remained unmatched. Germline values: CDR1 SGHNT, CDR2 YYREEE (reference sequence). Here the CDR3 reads CASSLVGQGMLETQYF. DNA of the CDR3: TGTGCCAGCAGCTTGGTGGGACAGGGGATGTTAGAGACCCAGTACTTC.

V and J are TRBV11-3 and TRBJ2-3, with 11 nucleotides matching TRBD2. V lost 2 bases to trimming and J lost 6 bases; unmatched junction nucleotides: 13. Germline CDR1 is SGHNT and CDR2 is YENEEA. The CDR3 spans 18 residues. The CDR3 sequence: CASSLHPPLAGGGDTQYF. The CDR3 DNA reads TGTGCCAGCAGCTTACATCCGCCTCTAGCGGGGGGAGGTGATACGCAGTATTTT.

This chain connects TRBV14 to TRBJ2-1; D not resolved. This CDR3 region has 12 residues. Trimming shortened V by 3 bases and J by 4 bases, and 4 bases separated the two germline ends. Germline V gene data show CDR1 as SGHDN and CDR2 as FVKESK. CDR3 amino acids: CASSQAYNEQFF. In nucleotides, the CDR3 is TGTGCCAGCAGCCAGGCATACAATGAGCAGTTCTTC. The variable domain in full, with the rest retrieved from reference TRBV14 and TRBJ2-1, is EAGVTQFPSHSVIEKGQTVTLRCDPISGHDNLYWYRRVMGKEIKFLLHFVKESKQDESGMPNNRFLAERTGGTYSTLKVQPAELEDSGVYFCASSQAYNEQFFGPGTRLTVL.